Listed below are T cell receptor beta chains from one sample, sequenced in a study of blood T cell repertoires in COVID-19. Libraries were prepared by immunoSEQ multiplex PCR; TCRdb keeps only in-frame clonotypes and omits some of them. Among a few hundred thousand clones, roughly 87% were seen once, and the ten largest hold approximately 5.3%. The specimen was PBMCs or T cells enriched from blood (not recorded which). The receptors derive from a young woman who had recovered from COVID-19. CDR3s include the opening cysteine and the closing phenylalanine or tryptophan. The order of the fields is clone size, V gene, D gene, CDR3 protein. A D gene is named only where the DNA matches it firmly. Clone sizes are given selectively: once, few, many, or a class where the clone is expanded.

NA	TRBV19	TRBD1	CASRTGDEQYF
NA	TRBV6-2/TRBV6-3	NA	CASSYSMGRGDTQYF
NA	TRBV5-1	TRBD2	CASSIGLASSTDTQYF
NA	TRBV4-2	NA	CASSQDLGVGTQYF
NA	TRBV30	NA	CAWSVGGEGQPQHF
NA	TRBV7-2	NA	CASSLDPGLLPTGELFF
once	TRBV12-3/TRBV12-4	NA	CASSSYRASGAFF
once	TRBV18	TRBD2	CASSPLRGTSTDTQYF
NA	TRBV5-4	NA	CASSPRGGVNYGYTF
NA	TRBV5-1	NA	CASSLFPGETQYF
once	TRBV5-1	TRBD2	CASSLVRGGINEQFF
NA	TRBV6-5	NA	CASSGRWNYGYTF
NA	TRBV7-9	NA	CASSLAGTSGTEAFF
NA	TRBV5-5	NA	CASSPGQPGNTIYF
NA	TRBV19	TRBD1	CASSTGQGNEQFF
few	TRBV7-9	TRBD2	CASSLAGGVDTQYF
NA	TRBV27	TRBD1	CASSTRTGIIMNTEAFF
NA	TRBV5-1	NA	CASSFDGRANEKLFF
NA	TRBV6-5	NA	CASSYDSINQPQHF
NA	TRBV7-9	TRBD1	CASSLFVTGGTGELFF
NA	TRBV3-1/TRBV3-2	NA	CASSQDRGSGYTF
NA	TRBV30	TRBD1	CAYYRGNSPLHF
NA	TRBV7-9	NA	CASSKQGNTEAFF
NA	TRBV6-5	NA	CASRTGIYGYTF
once	TRBV7-9	NA	CASSLVRTANAEAFF
NA	TRBV5-1	TRBD1	CASSTHDRGTEAFF